This T cell receptor (beta chain) was captured by sequencing in a study of Graves' ophthalmopathy and Graves' hyperthyroidism. Study in general: A follow-up of 18 months without ophthalmopathy meant that hyperthyroidism was stable.

Beta-chain TCR CDR3 regions were amplified from RNA transcripts. Scientists carried out first-round RT-PCR using HTBI primers and then a second-round multiplex PCR. TCRdb independently ran MiXCR on the multiplex PCR reads; one entry per CDR3 protein. The sample includes over a million distinct CDR3 sequences, roughly 35% of them seen just once. This clonotype came up many times. As yet, its antigen is unknown. Germline and junction disagree at one end, which may indicate a read error. General study findings and limits: A roughly 83% specificity and around 88% sensitivity were achieved by a 13-signature model that separated ophthalmopathy from stable hyperthyroidism. Ophthalmopathy progression prediction by the model yielded a sensitivity of approximately 68% and a specificity of 72.22%.

Clinical symptoms, serum thyroxine, TRAb, thyroid ultrasound and orbital computed tomography formed the basis of diagnosis. The CDR3 is made up of 16 amino acids. Germline V gene data show CDR1 as SNHLY and CDR2 as FYNNEI. This sequence was found in an adult man with Graves' hyperthyroidism. Sequenced: peripheral blood or thyroid tissue (not recorded which). The chain carries TRBV2 and TRBJ1-5; 12 bases align to TRBD1. CDR3 protein: CASSEGTGGAGQPQHF. The CDR3 nucleotides read TGTGCCAGCAGCGAAGGGACAGGGGGCGCGGGTCAGCCCCAGCATTTT.